These T cell receptor beta chains were read from a single sample in a study of graft-versus-host responses after intestinal transplantation. Their target antigens are unknown. TCRdb keeps only in-frame clones here, not all; method: immunoSEQ multiplex PCR. The table has under 150,000 clones, 95% seen once. The material sequenced was unstimulated CD8+ T cells sorted from spleen or lymph node cells, taken before intestinal transplant. The receptors were gathered from a human donor who received an intestinal transplant. The CDR3 runs from the conserved cysteine through the conserved F or W. Each record gives: D gene, CDR3 length, clone size, J gene, V gene, CDR3 protein, CDR3 DNA. The D gene is left open where the match is weak. Size is stated for part of the rows, as once, few or many counts, or as a class when the clone is expanded.

d_call: .; cdr3_length: 16; clone_size: .; j_call: TRBJ2-3; v_call: TRBV5-1; cdr3_aa: CASSLVLSVNTDTQYF; cdr3_nt: TGCGCCAGCAGCTTGGTCTTGTCGGTCAACACAGATACGCAGTATTTT
d_call: .; cdr3_length: 13; clone_size: .; j_call: TRBJ2-7; v_call: TRBV5-8; cdr3_aa: CASSLDSYYEQYF; cdr3_nt: TGTGCCAGCAGCTTGGACTCCTACTACGAGCAGTACTTC
d_call: .; cdr3_length: 13; clone_size: .; j_call: TRBJ1-1; v_call: TRBV6-8; cdr3_aa: CASSYSNHNEAFF; cdr3_nt: TGTGCCAGCAGTTACTCGAATCATAATGAAGCTTTCTTT
d_call: TRBD1; cdr3_length: 13; clone_size: .; j_call: TRBJ1-5; v_call: TRBV30; cdr3_aa: CAWSQGALQPQHF; cdr3_nt: TGTGCCTGGAGTCAGGGGGCCCTTCAGCCCCAGCATTTT
d_call: .; cdr3_length: 17; clone_size: .; j_call: TRBJ2-7; v_call: TRBV4-2; cdr3_aa: CASSPNAIATRAYEQYF; cdr3_nt: TGTGCCAGCAGTCCTAACGCCATAGCTACCAGGGCCTACGAGCAGTACTTC
d_call: TRBD2; cdr3_length: 17; clone_size: once; j_call: TRBJ2-3; v_call: TRBV11-3; cdr3_aa: CASSPPPTSGSTDTQYF; cdr3_nt: TGTGCCAGCAGCCCCCCACCCACTAGCGGGAGTACAGATACGCAGTATTTT
d_call: TRBD2; cdr3_length: 17; clone_size: .; j_call: TRBJ2-7; v_call: TRBV2; cdr3_aa: CASRTRGGAGVGYEQYF; cdr3_nt: TGTGCCAGCAGGACCAGGGGTGGAGCGGGAGTCGGATACGAGCAGTACTTC
d_call: .; cdr3_length: 13; clone_size: once; j_call: TRBJ1-1; v_call: TRBV11-1; cdr3_aa: CASSSSGEFEAFF; cdr3_nt: TGTGCCAGCAGCTCATCAGGGGAATTTGAAGCTTTCTTT
d_call: .; cdr3_length: 12; clone_size: .; j_call: TRBJ1-5; v_call: TRBV7-3; cdr3_aa: CASSLASQPQHF; cdr3_nt: TGTGCCAGCAGCTTAGCTAGTCAGCCCCAGCATTTT
d_call: TRBD1; cdr3_length: 15; clone_size: once; j_call: TRBJ1-4; v_call: TRBV6-5; cdr3_aa: CASSYTGGTNEKLFF; cdr3_nt: TGTGCCAGCAGCTATACAGGGGGCACTAATGAAAAACTGTTTTTT
d_call: .; cdr3_length: 10; clone_size: .; j_call: TRBJ2-7; v_call: TRBV28; cdr3_aa: CASSSLEQYF; cdr3_nt: TGTGCCAGCAGTTCCCTGGAGCAGTACTTC
d_call: TRBD1; cdr3_length: 15; clone_size: .; j_call: TRBJ1-2; v_call: TRBV6-5; cdr3_aa: CASSPTGQSFYGYTF; cdr3_nt: TGTGCCAGCAGTCCAACGGGACAGAGCTTCTATGGCTACACCTTC
d_call: .; cdr3_length: 16; clone_size: few; j_call: TRBJ1-4; v_call: TRBV6-5; cdr3_aa: CASSYSWQRTNEKLFF; cdr3_nt: TGTGCCAGCAGTTACTCGTGGCAGCGTACTAATGAAAAACTGTTTTTT
d_call: .; cdr3_length: 14; clone_size: .; j_call: TRBJ2-7; v_call: TRBV19; cdr3_aa: CATSTLIDSYEQYF; cdr3_nt: TGTGCCACCAGTACCTTAATAGACAGCTACGAGCAGTACTTC
d_call: .; cdr3_length: 15; clone_size: .; j_call: TRBJ2-7; v_call: TRBV9; cdr3_aa: CASSVADLAPYEQYF; cdr3_nt: TGTGCCAGCAGCGTAGCTGATTTGGCCCCCTACGAGCAGTACTTC
d_call: .; cdr3_length: 15; clone_size: .; j_call: TRBJ2-1; v_call: TRBV5-1; cdr3_aa: CASSLERQEYNEQFF; cdr3_nt: TGCGCCAGCAGCTTGGAGCGACAGGAGTACAATGAGCAGTTCTTC
d_call: .; cdr3_length: 15; clone_size: .; j_call: TRBJ2-7; v_call: TRBV11-2; cdr3_aa: CASSFRPQSSYEQYF; cdr3_nt: TGTGCCAGCAGCTTCCGGCCCCAGAGCTCCTACGAGCAGTACTTC
d_call: .; cdr3_length: 15; clone_size: .; j_call: TRBJ2-7; v_call: TRBV7-6; cdr3_aa: CASSLGDGQDYEQYF; cdr3_nt: TGTGCCAGCAGCTTAGGAGACGGACAAGATTACGAGCAGTACTTC
d_call: TRBD1; cdr3_length: 14; clone_size: .; j_call: TRBJ2-5; v_call: TRBV27; cdr3_aa: CASSLGQFQETQYF; cdr3_nt: TGTGCCAGCAGTCTGGGACAGTTCCAAGAGACCCAGTACTTC
d_call: .; cdr3_length: 13; clone_size: .; j_call: TRBJ1-5; v_call: TRBV6-1; cdr3_aa: CATDGWVAQPQHF; cdr3_nt: TGTGCCACCGACGGGTGGGTAGCACAGCCCCAGCATTTT
d_call: .; cdr3_length: 12; clone_size: .; j_call: TRBJ2-1; v_call: TRBV13; cdr3_aa: CASSFPQGEQFF; cdr3_nt: TGTGCCAGCAGCTTCCCCCAGGGGGAGCAGTTCTTC
d_call: TRBD1; cdr3_length: 14; clone_size: once; j_call: TRBJ2-7; v_call: TRBV7-2; cdr3_aa: CASTRGQGNYEQYF; cdr3_nt: TGTGCCAGCACCCGAGGACAGGGTAACTACGAGCAGTACTTC
d_call: TRBD1; cdr3_length: 11; clone_size: .; j_call: TRBJ2-1; v_call: TRBV29-1; cdr3_aa: CTVKGGQGWFF; cdr3_nt: TGCACCGTCAAGGGGGGACAGGGTTGGTTCTTC
d_call: .; cdr3_length: 14; clone_size: .; j_call: TRBJ2-7; v_call: TRBV15; cdr3_aa: CATSRVGTGAEQYF; cdr3_nt: TGTGCCACCAGCAGAGTTGGGACTGGGGCCGAGCAGTACTTC
d_call: TRBD2; cdr3_length: 15; clone_size: .; j_call: TRBJ2-1; v_call: TRBV6-4; cdr3_aa: CASSDGTSGYNEQFF; cdr3_nt: TGTGCCAGCAGTGACGGGACTAGCGGCTACAATGAGCAGTTCTTC
d_call: TRBD2; cdr3_length: 14; clone_size: .; j_call: TRBJ2-7; v_call: TRBV19; cdr3_aa: CASSFSGSSYEQYF; cdr3_nt: TGTGCCAGTAGTTTTAGCGGGAGCTCCTACGAGCAGTACTTC
d_call: .; cdr3_length: 14; clone_size: once; j_call: TRBJ1-5; v_call: TRBV14; cdr3_aa: CANSQEGIGQPQHF; cdr3_nt: TGTGCCAACAGCCAAGAGGGGATTGGTCAGCCCCAGCATTTT
d_call: TRBD1; cdr3_length: 14; clone_size: .; j_call: TRBJ2-7; v_call: TRBV28; cdr3_aa: CASSVPGQNYEQYF; cdr3_nt: TGTGCCAGCAGTGTCCCGGGACAGAACTACGAGCAGTACTTC
d_call: .; cdr3_length: 17; clone_size: .; j_call: TRBJ2-4; v_call: TRBV5-6; cdr3_aa: CASSWGGSGRAKNIQYF; cdr3_nt: TGTGCCAGCAGCTGGGGTGGTTCAGGGCGAGCCAAAAACATTCAGTACTTC
d_call: .; cdr3_length: 17; clone_size: once; j_call: TRBJ2-6; v_call: TRBV5-1; cdr3_aa: CASSLVAVSSGANVLTF; cdr3_nt: TGCGCCAGCAGCTTGGTGGCGGTTAGCTCTGGGGCCAACGTCCTGACTTTC
d_call: TRBD1; cdr3_length: 18; clone_size: .; j_call: TRBJ2-7; v_call: TRBV5-1; cdr3_aa: CASSLYFKGQGLSYEQYF; cdr3_nt: TGCGCCAGCAGTCTCTATTTTAAGGGACAGGGCCTCTCCTACGAGCAGTACTTC
d_call: TRBD1; cdr3_length: 18; clone_size: once; j_call: TRBJ1-3; v_call: TRBV29-1; cdr3_aa: CSVLISDRHLASGNTIYF; cdr3_nt: TGCAGCGTCTTAATCTCGGACAGGCACCTTGCCTCTGGAAACACCATATATTTT
d_call: .; cdr3_length: 15; clone_size: .; j_call: TRBJ1-3; v_call: TRBV21-1; cdr3_aa: CASSNPRGDGNTIYF; cdr3_nt: TGTGCCAGCAGCAATCCGAGGGGGGACGGAAACACCATATATTTT
d_call: TRBD2; cdr3_length: 15; clone_size: .; j_call: TRBJ2-1; v_call: TRBV9; cdr3_aa: CASSVDPSGGNEQFF; cdr3_nt: TGTGCCAGCAGCGTAGATCCTAGCGGGGGGAATGAGCAGTTCTTC
d_call: .; cdr3_length: 15; clone_size: once; j_call: TRBJ2-7; v_call: TRBV6-1; cdr3_aa: CASSEFWGFSYEQYF; cdr3_nt: TGTGCCAGCAGTGAATTCTGGGGGTTCTCCTACGAGCAGTACTTC
d_call: TRBD2; cdr3_length: 15; clone_size: .; j_call: TRBJ2-7; v_call: TRBV6-6; cdr3_aa: CASTCKAGGPYEQYF; cdr3_nt: TGTGCCAGCACCTGCAAGGCGGGAGGGCCCTACGAGCAGTACTTC
d_call: .; cdr3_length: 13; clone_size: .; j_call: TRBJ2-1; v_call: TRBV30; cdr3_aa: CAWSLFSYNEQFF; cdr3_nt: TGTGCCTGGAGTCTGTTTTCCTACAATGAGCAGTTCTTC
d_call: TRBD1; cdr3_length: 16; clone_size: .; j_call: TRBJ2-2; v_call: TRBV2; cdr3_aa: CASPKGTGADTGELFF; cdr3_nt: TGTGCCAGCCCAAAGGGGACAGGGGCGGACACCGGGGAGCTGTTTTTT
d_call: .; cdr3_length: 15; clone_size: .; j_call: TRBJ1-5; v_call: TRBV7-6; cdr3_aa: CASSHLLGPNQPQHF; cdr3_nt: TGTGCCAGCAGCCACCTTCTCGGCCCGAATCAGCCCCAGCATTTT
d_call: TRBD2; cdr3_length: 18; clone_size: .; j_call: TRBJ2-1; v_call: TRBV4-1; cdr3_aa: CASSQELAGGPLYNEQFF; cdr3_nt: TGCGCCAGCAGCCAAGAACTAGCGGGAGGGCCCCTCTACAATGAGCAGTTCTTC
d_call: .; cdr3_length: 15; clone_size: .; j_call: TRBJ2-7; v_call: TRBV7-2; cdr3_aa: CASSRSSTAPYEQYF; cdr3_nt: TGTGCCAGCAGCCGATCCTCGACGGCACCCTACGAGCAGTACTTC
d_call: TRBD1; cdr3_length: 16; clone_size: .; j_call: TRBJ2-7; v_call: TRBV4-1; cdr3_aa: CASSPQLFWTGLEQYF; cdr3_nt: TGCGCCAGCAGCCCCCAACTCTTCTGGACAGGGCTCGAGCAGTACTTC
d_call: TRBD2; cdr3_length: 15; clone_size: .; j_call: TRBJ2-5; v_call: TRBV27; cdr3_aa: CASSLLAGGSETQYF; cdr3_nt: TGTGCCAGCAGTTTACTGGCGGGAGGATCGGAGACCCAGTACTTC
d_call: .; cdr3_length: 16; clone_size: .; j_call: TRBJ2-7; v_call: TRBV6-5; cdr3_aa: CASSYTPREISYEQYF; cdr3_nt: TGTGCCAGCAGTTACACCCCTCGGGAAATCTCCTACGAGCAGTACTTC
d_call: .; cdr3_length: 17; clone_size: .; j_call: TRBJ2-1; v_call: TRBV7-9; cdr3_aa: CASSHEGASNSYNEQFF; cdr3_nt: TGTGCCAGCAGTCATGAGGGTGCTAGCAATTCCTACAATGAGCAGTTCTTC
d_call: .; cdr3_length: 17; clone_size: .; j_call: TRBJ1-4; v_call: TRBV5-1; cdr3_aa: CASSFRGGRGTNEKLFF; cdr3_nt: TGCGCCAGCAGCTTTAGGGGGGGACGAGGGACTAATGAAAAACTGTTTTTT
d_call: TRBD1; cdr3_length: 15; clone_size: .; j_call: TRBJ1-2; v_call: TRBV5-8; cdr3_aa: CASSLDTGGGYGYTF; cdr3_nt: TGTGCCAGCAGCTTGGATACAGGGGGCGGCTATGGCTACACCTTC
d_call: TRBD1; cdr3_length: 14; clone_size: .; j_call: TRBJ2-7; v_call: TRBV27; cdr3_aa: CASSFGTGAYEQYF; cdr3_nt: TGTGCCAGCAGTTTCGGGACAGGCGCCTACGAGCAGTACTTC
d_call: TRBD1; cdr3_length: 16; clone_size: .; j_call: TRBJ1-5; v_call: TRBV5-4; cdr3_aa: CASSLGQGEINQPQHF; cdr3_nt: TGTGCCAGCAGCTTGGGACAGGGGGAAATCAATCAGCCCCAGCATTTT
d_call: TRBD2; cdr3_length: 14; clone_size: .; j_call: TRBJ2-5; v_call: TRBV28; cdr3_aa: CASSVGRGGDSQYF; cdr3_nt: TGTGCCAGCAGTGTCGGTCGGGGGGGGGACTCCCAGTACTTC
d_call: .; cdr3_length: 14; clone_size: once; j_call: TRBJ1-1; v_call: TRBV7-2; cdr3_aa: CASSTRQSYTEAFF; cdr3_nt: TGTGCCAGCAGCACCCGACAAAGTTACACTGAAGCTTTCTTT
d_call: .; cdr3_length: 16; clone_size: .; j_call: TRBJ2-5; v_call: TRBV9; cdr3_aa: CASSLNTGIRGETQYF; cdr3_nt: TGTGCCAGCAGCTTAAACACAGGGATCCGGGGAGAGACCCAGTACTTC